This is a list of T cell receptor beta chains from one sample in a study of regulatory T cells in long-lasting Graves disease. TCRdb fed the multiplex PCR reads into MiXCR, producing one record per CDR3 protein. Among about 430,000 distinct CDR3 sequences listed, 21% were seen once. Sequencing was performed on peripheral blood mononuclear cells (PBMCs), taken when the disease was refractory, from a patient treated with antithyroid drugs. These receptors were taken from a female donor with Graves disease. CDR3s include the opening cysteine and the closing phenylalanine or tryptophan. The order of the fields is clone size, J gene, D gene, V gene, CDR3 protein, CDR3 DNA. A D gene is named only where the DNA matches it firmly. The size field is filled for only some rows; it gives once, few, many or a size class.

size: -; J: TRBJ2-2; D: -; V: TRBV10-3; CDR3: CAISEVFGGTTGELFF; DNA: TGTGCCATCAGTGAGGTGTTTGGCGGGACAACCGGGGAGCTGTTTTTT
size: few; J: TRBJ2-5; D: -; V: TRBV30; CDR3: CAWEQDSGRTQYF; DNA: TGTGCCTGGGAACAGGATTCGGGTCGGACCCAGTACTTC
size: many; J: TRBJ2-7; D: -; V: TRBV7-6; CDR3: CASSLGGSAYEQYF; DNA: TGTGCCAGCAGCTTAGGGGGCAGTGCCTACGAGCAGTACTTC
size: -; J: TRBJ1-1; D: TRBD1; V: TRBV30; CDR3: CACDRGATEAFF; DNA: TGTGCCTGCGACAGGGGGGCCACTGAAGCTTTCTTT
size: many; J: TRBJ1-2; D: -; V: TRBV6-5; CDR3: CASSYPDQIGGYTF; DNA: TGTGCCAGCAGTTACCCGGACCAAATCGGCGGCTACACCTTC
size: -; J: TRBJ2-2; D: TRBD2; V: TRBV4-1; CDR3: CASGTSGGNTGELFF; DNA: TGCGCCAGCGGGACTAGCGGGGGGAACACCGGGGAGCTGTTTTTT
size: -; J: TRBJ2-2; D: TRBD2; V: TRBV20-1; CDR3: CSAPVSGRTGELFF; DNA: TGCAGTGCCCCGGTTAGCGGGAGAACCGGGGAGCTGTTTTTT
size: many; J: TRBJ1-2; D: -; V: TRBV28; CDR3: CASSFRGRRYGYGYTF; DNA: TGTGCCAGCAGTTTCCGGGGACGGCGGTATGGCTATGGCTACACCTTC
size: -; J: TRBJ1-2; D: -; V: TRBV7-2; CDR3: CASSLGQIPRTGYTF; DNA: TGTGCCAGCAGCTTAGGACAGATCCCAAGAACAGGCTACACCTTC
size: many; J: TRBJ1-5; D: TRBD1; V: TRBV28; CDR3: CASNLQGAGEPQHF; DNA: TGTGCCAGCAATCTACAGGGGGCAGGGGAGCCCCAGCATTTT
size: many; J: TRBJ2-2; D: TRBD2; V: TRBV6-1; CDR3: CASSVTSGPGELFF; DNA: TGTGCCAGCAGTGTCACTAGCGGACCCGGGGAGCTGTTTTTT
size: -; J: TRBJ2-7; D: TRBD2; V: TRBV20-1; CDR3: CSARDTSGRLDEQYF; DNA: TGCAGTGCTAGAGATACTAGCGGGAGGTTGGACGAGCAGTACTTC
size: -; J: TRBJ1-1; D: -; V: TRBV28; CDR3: CASSNLSEGETEAFF; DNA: TGTGCCAGCAGTAATCTCTCGGAGGGAGAGACTGAAGCTTTCTTT
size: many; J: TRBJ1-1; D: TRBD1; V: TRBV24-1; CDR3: CATSDSSTGEAFF; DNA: TGTGCCACCAGTGATTCTTCGACAGGGGAAGCTTTCTTT
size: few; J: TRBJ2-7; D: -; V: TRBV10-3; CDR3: CAIRVSADYEQYF; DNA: TGTGCCATCAGAGTCAGCGCGGACTACGAGCAGTACTTC
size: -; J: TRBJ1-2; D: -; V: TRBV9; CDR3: CASSVGRDPNYGYTF; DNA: TGTGCCAGCAGCGTAGGCAGGGACCCAAACTATGGCTACACCTTC
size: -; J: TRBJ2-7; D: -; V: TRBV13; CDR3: CASSRPGHPYEQYF; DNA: TGTGCCAGCAGCCGGCCGGGACATCCGTACGAGCAGTACTTC
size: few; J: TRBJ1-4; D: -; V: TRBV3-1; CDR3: CASSPRPTGSSEKLFF; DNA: TGTGCCAGCAGCCCCCGACCCACAGGGTCAAGTGAAAAACTGTTTTTT
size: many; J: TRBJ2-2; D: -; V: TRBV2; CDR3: CASREGSRAGELFF; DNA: TGTGCCAGCAGGGAAGGGAGTCGGGCCGGGGAGCTGTTTTTT
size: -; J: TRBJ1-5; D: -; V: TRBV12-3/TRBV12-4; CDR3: CASIQQGTIQPQHF; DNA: TGTGCCAGCATTCAACAGGGAACGATTCAGCCCCAGCATTTT
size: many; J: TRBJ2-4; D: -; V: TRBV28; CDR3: CASSFEGLAKNIQYF; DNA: TGTGCCAGCAGTTTCGAGGGACTGGCCAAAAACATTCAGTACTTC
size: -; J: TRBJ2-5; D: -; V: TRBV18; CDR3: CASSGTLQETQYF; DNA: TGTGCCAGCTCAGGAACCCTACAAGAGACCCAGTACTTC
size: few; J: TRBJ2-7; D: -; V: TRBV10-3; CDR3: CAISEFSGPREQYF; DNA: TGTGCCATCAGTGAGTTTTCAGGGCCTCGCGAGCAGTACTTC
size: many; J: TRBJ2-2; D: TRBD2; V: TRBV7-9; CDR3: CASRDPGLAKPAGELFF; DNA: TGTGCCAGCAGGGACCCGGGACTAGCGAAACCGGCCGGGGAGCTGTTTTTT
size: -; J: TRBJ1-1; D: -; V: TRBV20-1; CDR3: CSAKIGTRDSEAFF; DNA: TGCAGTGCTAAGATTGGGACGCGCGATAGTGAAGCTTTCTTT
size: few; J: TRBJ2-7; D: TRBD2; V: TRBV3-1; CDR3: CASSPGTSGSNEQYF; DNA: TGTGCCAGCAGCCCTGGGACTAGCGGGAGCAACGAGCAGTACTTC
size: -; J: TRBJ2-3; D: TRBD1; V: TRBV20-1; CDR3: CSANTPGQSSTDTQYF; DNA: TGCAGTGCTAATACGCCGGGACAGTCGTCCACAGATACGCAGTATTTT
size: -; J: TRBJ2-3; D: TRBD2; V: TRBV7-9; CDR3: CASQTGGDTQYF; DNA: TGTGCCAGTCAAACGGGGGGGGATACGCAGTATTTT
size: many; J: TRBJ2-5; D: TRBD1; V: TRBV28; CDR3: CASRVSGTGDQETQYF; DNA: TGTGCCAGCAGAGTTTCCGGGACAGGGGATCAAGAGACCCAGTACTTC
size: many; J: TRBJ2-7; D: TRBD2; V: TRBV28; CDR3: CASSRPGGRSYEQYF; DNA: TGTGCCAGCAGTCGCCCGGGGGGAAGGAGTTACGAGCAGTACTTC
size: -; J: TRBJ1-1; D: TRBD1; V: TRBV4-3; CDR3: CASSQVGTGNSEAFF; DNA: TGCGCCAGCAGCCAAGTCGGGACAGGGAACTCTGAAGCTTTCTTT
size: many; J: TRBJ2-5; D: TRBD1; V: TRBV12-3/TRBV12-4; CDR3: CASSWTGGTETQYF; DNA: TGTGCCAGCAGTTGGACAGGGGGCACAGAGACCCAGTACTTC
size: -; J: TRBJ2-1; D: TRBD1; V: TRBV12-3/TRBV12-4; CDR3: CASSGQGSHVQFF; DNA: TGTGCCAGCAGCGGACAGGGTTCTCACGTTCAGTTCTTC
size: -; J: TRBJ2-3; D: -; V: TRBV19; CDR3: CASSIQDGYTQYF; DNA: TGTGCCAGTAGTATTCAGGATGGTTACACGCAGTATTTT
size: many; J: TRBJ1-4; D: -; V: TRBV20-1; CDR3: CSARPQGNEKLFF; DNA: TGCAGTGCTAGGCCTCAGGGTAATGAAAAACTGTTTTTT
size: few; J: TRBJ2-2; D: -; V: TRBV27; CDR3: CASSLRRDPGELFF; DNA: TGTGCCAGCAGTTTAAGGCGGGATCCCGGGGAGCTGTTTTTT
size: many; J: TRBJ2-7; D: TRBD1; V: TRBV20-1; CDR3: CSARGTGGSEQYF; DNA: TGCAGTGCTAGAGGGACAGGGGGCTCCGAGCAGTACTTC
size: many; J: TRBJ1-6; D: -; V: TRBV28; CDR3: CASREGRRNSPLHF; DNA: TGTGCCAGCCGGGAAGGGAGGCGGAATTCACCCCTCCACTTT
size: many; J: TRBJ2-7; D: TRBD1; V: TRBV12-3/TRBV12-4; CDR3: CASSSRTGSVEQYF; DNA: TGTGCCAGCAGTTCCAGGACAGGTTCGGTTGAGCAGTACTTC
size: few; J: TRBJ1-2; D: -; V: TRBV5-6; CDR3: CASSLGIGYYGYTF; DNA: TGTGCCAGCAGTTTGGGGATAGGTTACTATGGCTACACCTTC
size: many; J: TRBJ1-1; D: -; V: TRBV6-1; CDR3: CASSESIWEMMNTEAFF; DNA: TGTGCCAGCAGTGAATCCATCTGGGAGATGATGAACACTGAAGCTTTCTTT
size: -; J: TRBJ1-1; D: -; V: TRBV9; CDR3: CASSPRGDPNTEAFF; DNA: TGTGCCAGCAGCCCGAGAGGGGACCCGAACACTGAAGCTTTCTTT
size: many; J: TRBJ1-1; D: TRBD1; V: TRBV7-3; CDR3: CASSWRQGAIELEEAFF; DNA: TGTGCCAGCAGCTGGAGACAGGGGGCTATAGAGTTGGAAGAAGCTTTCTTT
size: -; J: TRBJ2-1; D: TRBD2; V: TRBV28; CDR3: CASGRLAAYNEQFF; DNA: TGTGCCAGCGGCCGACTAGCGGCTTACAATGAGCAGTTCTTC
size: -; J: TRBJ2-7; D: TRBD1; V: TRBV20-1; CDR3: CSARRDRGDEQYF; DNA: TGCAGTGCTAGACGGGACAGGGGGGACGAGCAGTACTTC
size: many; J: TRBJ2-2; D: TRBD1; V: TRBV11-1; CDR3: CASSLLGTDTGELFF; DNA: TGTGCCAGCAGCTTACTCGGGACAGACACCGGGGAGCTGTTTTTT
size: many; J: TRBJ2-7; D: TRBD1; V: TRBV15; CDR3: CATSGEGQVSYEQYF; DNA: TGTGCCACCAGCGGTGAGGGACAGGTCTCCTACGAGCAGTACTTC
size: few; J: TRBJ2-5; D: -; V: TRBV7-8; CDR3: CANSLRETQYF; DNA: TGTGCCAACAGCTTAAGAGAGACCCAGTACTTC
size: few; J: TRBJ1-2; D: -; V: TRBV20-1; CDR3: CSASTIGTPYGYTF; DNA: TGCAGTGCTAGTACAATCGGGACACCGTATGGCTACACCTTC
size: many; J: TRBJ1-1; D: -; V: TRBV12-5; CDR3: CASGFSGPPKDNTEAFF; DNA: TGTGCTAGTGGTTTCTCCGGACCACCCAAAGATAACACTGAAGCTTTCTTT